A single sample gave rise to the 20 T cell receptor beta chains below, sequenced in a study of cytomegalovirus exposure and HLA in healthy donors. Method: immunoSEQ multiplex PCR; TCRdb's copy keeps in-frame clones and lacks some. The data hold approximately 180,000 clones, with roughly 86% observed a single time. The sample was PBMCs. These TCRs come from a man between 18 and 35 years old in good health and CMV-seropositive.

V is TRBV5-6 and J is TRBJ2-7; TRBD2 is a possible D gene (6 bases). This CDR3 has 12 amino acids. V dropped 4 bases and J dropped 7 bases, with 12 bases sitting between them. Germline CDR1 is SGHDT and CDR2 is YYEEEE. This CDR3 reads CASSGGAREQYF. CDR3 DNA: TGTGCCAGCAGCGGAGGGGCACGGGAGCAGTACTTC.

The chain couples TRBV2 to TRBJ2-7; 8 bases match TRBD1. This CDR3 has 13 residues. With 7 bases clipped from V and 3 bases from J, the junction kept 5 bases outside the gene matches. The germline V gene encodes CDR1 SNHLY and CDR2 FYNNEI. DNA of the CDR3: TGTGCCAGCATTACAGGGGGTGTCTACGAGCAGTACTTC. It is translated as CASITGGVYEQYF.

The chain is built from TRBV4-1 and TRBJ2-3; perhaps TRBD2 as D (5 bases). The CDR3 runs 12 residues. Trimming stripped 4 bases from V and 10 bases from J, with 12 bases between. Germline lookup yields CDR1 MGHRA and CDR2 YSYEKL. The CDR3 DNA follows: TGCGCCAGCAGCCGAGGGAGAGAGTCGCAGTATTTT. This gives the protein CASSRGRESQYF.

The CDR3 DNA sequence: TGTGCCAGCAGCCCGGGGGGCAGGGACAATCAGCCCCAGCATTTT. Protein product: CASSPGGRDNQPQHF. The chain recombines TRBV4-2 with TRBJ1-5; D might be TRBD1 (6 bases). In germline, CDR1 is LGHNA, CDR2 YNFKEQ. The CDR3 covers 15 residues. V lost 4 bases, J lost 3 bases, and 13 bases lay in between.

The chain carries TRBV4-1 and TRBJ1-2; TRBD1 matches at 9 bases. Germline-derived CDR1 and CDR2 are MGHRA and YSYEKL. This CDR3 contains 15 residues. The trim removed 4 bases at V and 2 bases at J, leaving 5 bases unmatched. The CDR3 protein is CASSLWTGVNYGYTF. The CDR3 DNA reads TGCGCCAGCAGCCTATGGACAGGGGTGAACTATGGCTACACCTTC.

J is TRBJ2-4 and V is TRBV28; D is perhaps TRBD1 (5 bases). The CDR3 has 16 amino acids. CDR1 and CDR2 (germline): MDHEN, SYDVKM. V was cut by 0 bases and J by 0 bases, with 9 bases left in between. The CDR3 coding sequence is TGTGCCAGCAGTTTATGTAGGACACTAGCCAAAAACATTCAGTACTTC. It translates to CASSLCRTLAKNIQYF.

This clone has just a few counts. The chain joins TRBV7-9 to TRBJ1-2, with D hard to call. Trimming removed 1 base from V and 4 bases from J, with 10 bases in between. The V gene's germline CDR1 is SEHNR and CDR2 FQNEAQ (reference sequence). This CDR3 comprises 14 residues. CDR3 region: CASSLGGQIYGYTF. The DNA of the CDR3 is TGTGCCAGCAGCTTAGGAGGGCAGATCTATGGCTACACCTTC. The variable domain in full, with the rest retrieved from reference TRBV7-9 and TRBJ1-2, is DTGVSQNPRHKITKRGQNVTFRCDPISEHNRLYWYRQTLGQGPEFLTYFQNEAQLEKSRLLSDRFSAERPKGSFSTLEIQRTEQGDSAMYLCASSLGGQIYGYTFGSGTRLTVV.

The rearrangement uses TRBV21-1 and TRBJ1-2; TRBD1 is the table's D call and was not checked against the DNA. TRBV21-1 corresponds to a pseudogene. The CDR3 runs to 15 residues. CDR3 region: CASSSLGQGWYGYTF. Here the CDR3 DNA reads TGTGCCAGCAGCAGCCTCGGACAGGGCTGGTATGGCTACACCTTC.

This clone has a single count. The V and J genes are TRBV10-3 and TRBJ1-1; D is ambiguous. The CDR3 runs to 12 residues. The V gene's germline CDR1 is ENHRY and CDR2 SYGVKD. Trimming took 6 bases from V and 5 from J, leaving 10 bases between them. As DNA, the CDR3 is TGTGCCATCAGCCCGGGCGGGACTGAAGCTTTCTTT. It specifies CAISPGGTEAFF.

The CDR3 reads CASSFRGWTEAFF. The CDR3 nucleotides are TGCGCCAGCAGCTTCCGGGGATGGACTGAAGCTTTCTTT. This sequence joins TRBV5-1 and TRBJ1-1; D unclear. V lost 2 bases to trimming and J lost 5 bases, with 10 bases between them. The CDR3 loop spans 13 amino acids. CDR1 and CDR2 (germline): SGHRS, YFSETQ.

As DNA, the CDR3 is TGTGCCTGGAGACGACAGGGGGCATTGATTGCTGAAGCTTTCTTT. This encodes CAWRRQGALIAEAFF. The rearrangement joins TRBV30 to TRBJ1-1; TRBD1 matches at 10 bases. In germline, CDR1 is GTSNPN, CDR2 SVGIG (reference sequence). V dropped 3 bases and J dropped 6; count of bases not matched to a gene: 10. The CDR3 is made up of 15 amino acids.

The V gene is TRBV9, the J gene TRBJ1-2; 7 bases fit TRBD1. The germline CDR1 and CDR2 sequences are SGDLS and YYNGEE. CDR3 length equals 16 residues. Trimming removed 3 bases from V and 3 bases from J; junction bases left unmatched: 11. This CDR3 reads CASSASKKGAHYGYTF. DNA of the CDR3: TGTGCCAGCAGCGCCTCTAAAAAGGGGGCTCACTATGGCTACACCTTC.

This clone has just one count. The gene calls are TRBV11-3 and TRBJ1-1; TRBD1 might be the D (5 bases). Looked up from germline, CDR1 is SGHNT and CDR2 is YENEEA. The CDR3 runs 14 residues. Between the trimmed V and J ends, which lost 3 bases and 3 bases, there was a span of 11 bases. The CDR3 nucleotides are TGTGCCAGCAGCTTGGGACGCGGGGACACTGAAGCTTTCTTT. Protein: CASSLGRGDTEAFF. Filled out from reference TRBV11-3 and TRBJ1-1, the complete variable domain reads EAGVVQSPRYKIIEKKQPVAFWCNPISGHNTLYWYLQNLGQGPELLIRYENEEAVDDSQLPKDRFSAERLKGVDSTLKIQPAELGDSAVYLCASSLGRGDTEAFFGQGTRLTVV.

The chain links TRBV7-3 to TRBJ1-1; 7 nucleotides line up with TRBD1. Germline V lookup: CDR1 SGHTA, CDR2 FQGTGA. V shed 5 bases and J 8 bases; nucleotides not matched to a gene: 17. The CDR3 has 16 amino acids. CDR3 nucleotides: TGTGCCAGCAGCCTGGAACCAGGGGGAGGTACGGGCGAAGCTTTCTTT. Amino acids: CASSLEPGGGTGEAFF.

The V and J genes are TRBV9 and TRBJ2-1; 10 positions agree with TRBD2. Per germline, CDR1 SGDLS and CDR2 YYNGEE. The junction had 9 bases not matched to a gene; V was cut back by 3 bases and J by 3 bases. The CDR3 covers 17 residues. CDR3: CASSAEWGTSVYNEQFF. The CDR3 DNA reads as TGTGCCAGCAGCGCCGAGTGGGGGACTAGCGTCTACAATGAGCAGTTCTTC.

The CDR3 nucleotides read TGCGCCAGCAGCCTCTCTCGCGGTCCACAAGAGACCCAGTACTTC. This encodes CASSLSRGPQETQYF. This chain uses TRBV4-1 with TRBJ2-5; D is undetermined. Germline loops: CDR1 MGHRA, CDR2 YSYEKL. CDR3 length equals 15 residues. The germline V and J ends were trimmed by 4 bases and 2 bases, with 14 bases remaining between them.

The CDR3 nucleotides read TGTGCCATTACGGACAGTTCCCTCTATGGCTACACCTTC. Encoded protein: CAITDSSLYGYTF. This chain joins TRBV2 and TRBJ1-2; weak D call: TRBD1 (6 bases). V was shortened by 10 bases and J by 4 bases, with 16 bases between the two germline ends. The CDR3 runs to 13 residues. Germline loops: CDR1 SNHLY, CDR2 FYNNEI.

The chain links TRBV19 to TRBJ2-1; D is perhaps TRBD1 (5 bases). V was cut by 4 bases and J by 9 bases, with 16 bases left in between. CDR1 is LNHDA, CDR2 SQIVND, per germline (reference sequence). The CDR3 contains 14 residues. In nucleotides, the CDR3 is TGTGCCAGTAGTAGGCTTGACAGATCTGGTGAGCAGTTCTTC. This codes for CASSRLDRSGEQFF.

CDR3 nucleotides: TGTGCCAGCAGTGAAGTAGTACCCGGCTACACCTTC. Protein product: CASSEVVPGYTF. V usage is TRBV6-1 and J usage is TRBJ1-2, with D uncertain. From germline, CDR1 is MNHNS and CDR2 SASEGT. The CDR3 has 12 amino acids. The germline V and J ends were trimmed by 1 base and 8 bases, with 8 bases remaining between them.

The chain couples TRBV5-6 to TRBJ1-2; D not resolved. V was pared by 2 bases and J by 4 bases, with 6 bases between. CDR3 length: 12 amino acids. Germline V gene data show CDR1 as SGHDT and CDR2 as YYEEEE. CDR3 region: CASSFGSYGYTF. The CDR3 DNA follows: TGTGCCAGCAGCTTCGGGTCCTATGGCTACACCTTC.